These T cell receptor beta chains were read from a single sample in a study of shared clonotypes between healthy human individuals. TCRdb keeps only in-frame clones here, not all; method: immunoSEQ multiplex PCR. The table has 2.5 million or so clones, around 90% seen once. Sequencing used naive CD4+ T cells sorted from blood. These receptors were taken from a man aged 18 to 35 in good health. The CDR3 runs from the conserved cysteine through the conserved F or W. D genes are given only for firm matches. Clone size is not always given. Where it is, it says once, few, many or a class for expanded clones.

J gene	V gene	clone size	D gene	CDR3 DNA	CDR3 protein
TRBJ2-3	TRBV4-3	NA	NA	TGCGCCAGCAGCGGCCGGGAGTCACGTCAAGATACGCAGTATTTT	CASSGRESRQDTQYF
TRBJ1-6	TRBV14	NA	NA	TGTGCCAGCAGCCCTGACAGCCTCCATAGCTCCTATAATTCACCCCTCCACTTT	CASSPDSLHSSYNSPLHF
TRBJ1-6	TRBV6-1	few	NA	TGTGCCAGCAGTGCCTCCAGGGATTCACCCCTCCACTTT	CASSASRDSPLHF
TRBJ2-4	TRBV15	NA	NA	TGTGCCACCCGCGAGAAAAACATTCAGTACTTC	CATREKNIQYF
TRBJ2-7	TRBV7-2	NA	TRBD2	TGTGCCAGCACCCAGGGTAGCGGGCTCTACGAGCAGTACTTC	CASTQGSGLYEQYF
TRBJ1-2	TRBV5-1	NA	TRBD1	TGCGCCAGCAGCATCCAAACAGGGGGCGTTGATGGCTACACCTTC	CASSIQTGGVDGYTF
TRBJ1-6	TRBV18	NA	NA	TGTGCCAGCTCACCGGAGGAGTTCGGGACAAATAATTCACCCCTCCACTTT	CASSPEEFGTNNSPLHF
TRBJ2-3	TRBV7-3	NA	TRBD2	TGTGCCAGCAGCTCGGGACTAGGAAGCACAGATACGCAGTATTTT	CASSSGLGSTDTQYF
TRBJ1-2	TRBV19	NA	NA	TGTGCCAGTAGTATTAAGGGCGTCTATGGCTACACCTTC	CASSIKGVYGYTF
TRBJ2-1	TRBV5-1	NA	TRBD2	TGCGCCAGCAGCTGGGGCCCGGGCAGGGCCGGGGGGGAGCAGTTCTTC	CASSWGPGRAGGEQFF
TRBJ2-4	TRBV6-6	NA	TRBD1	TGTGCCAGCAACCCTGCGCAGGGGGCAGTAAACATTCAGTACTTC	CASNPAQGAVNIQYF
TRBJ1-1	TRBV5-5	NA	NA	TGTGCCAGCAGCTTGACTGGGTGGAACACTGAAGCTTTCTTT	CASSLTGWNTEAFF
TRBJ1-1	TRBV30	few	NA	TGTGCCTGGAGTTCGACGGCCGGGAGGGAAGCTTTCTTT	CAWSSTAGREAFF
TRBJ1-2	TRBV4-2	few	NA	TGTGCCAGCAGGCAAGATGGGGATCTCTATGGCTACACCTTC	CASRQDGDLYGYTF
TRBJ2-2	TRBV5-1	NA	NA	TGCGCCAGCAGCTTGGTAGGGACCCAGAACACCGGGGAGCTGTTTTTT	CASSLVGTQNTGELFF
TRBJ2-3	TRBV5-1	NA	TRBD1	TGCGCCAGCAGCTTGGAGGGACAGGGGAGGGTAGATACGCAGTATTTT	CASSLEGQGRVDTQYF
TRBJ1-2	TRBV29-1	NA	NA	TGCAGCGTTGGTCCCCTCTTGGGGGGCCATGGCTACACCTTC	CSVGPLLGGHGYTF
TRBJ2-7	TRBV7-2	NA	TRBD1	TGTGCCAGCAGCCGGGGACAGGAGACCTACGAGCAGTACTTC	CASSRGQETYEQYF
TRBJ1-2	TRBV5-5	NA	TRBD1	TGTGCCAGCAGCCGCACAGGGGAGTTGACTAACTATGGCTACACCTTC	CASSRTGELTNYGYTF
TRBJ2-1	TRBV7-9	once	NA	TGTGCCAGCAGCCCCGCGGGGCTAGAGGGCAATGAGCAGTTCTTC	CASSPAGLEGNEQFF
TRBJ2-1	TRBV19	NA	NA	TGTGCCAGTAAAGGGGTGGGGTACAATGAGCAGTTCTTC	CASKGVGYNEQFF
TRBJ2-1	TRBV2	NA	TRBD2	TGTGCCAGCAGTAGAAGCGGGGGGAGCCCCAATGAGCAGTTCTTC	CASSRSGGSPNEQFF
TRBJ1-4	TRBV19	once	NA	TGTGCCAGTAGTATCGGGGACCGGCACGAAAAACTGTTTTTT	CASSIGDRHEKLFF
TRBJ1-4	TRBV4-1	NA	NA	TGCGCCAGCAGCCTCCCTCGCGAGGCCCTCTCAACTAATGAAAAACTGTTTTTT	CASSLPREALSTNEKLFF
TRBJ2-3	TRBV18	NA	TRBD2	TGTGCCAGCTCTGACAGGGCCTTAGCGGGGGTTCACACAGATACGCAGTATTTT	CASSDRALAGVHTDTQYF